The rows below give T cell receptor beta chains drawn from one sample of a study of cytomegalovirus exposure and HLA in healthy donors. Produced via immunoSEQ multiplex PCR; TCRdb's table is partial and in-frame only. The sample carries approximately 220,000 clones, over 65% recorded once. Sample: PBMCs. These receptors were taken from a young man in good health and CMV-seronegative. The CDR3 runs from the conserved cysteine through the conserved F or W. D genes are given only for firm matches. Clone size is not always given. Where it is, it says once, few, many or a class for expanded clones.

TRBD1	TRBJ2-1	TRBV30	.	CAWRDRGVNEQFF	TGTGCCTGGAGGGACAGGGGCGTCAATGAGCAGTTCTTC
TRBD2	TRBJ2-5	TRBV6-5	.	CASSYSLAGSQETQYF	TGTGCCAGCAGTTACTCCCTAGCGGGGTCCCAAGAGACCCAGTACTTC
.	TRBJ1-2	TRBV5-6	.	CASSLREGLPGYTF	TGTGCCAGCAGCTTGCGGGAGGGCCTCCCGGGCTACACCTTC
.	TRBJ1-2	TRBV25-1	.	CASMSEGYGYTF	TGTGCCAGCATGTCGGAGGGGTATGGCTACACCTTC
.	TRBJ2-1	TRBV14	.	CASSHQGNNEQFF	TGTGCCAGCAGCCATCAGGGAAACAATGAGCAGTTCTTC
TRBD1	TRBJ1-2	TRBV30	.	CAWRTGGYGYTF	TGTGCCTGGAGGACAGGGGGATATGGCTACACCTTC
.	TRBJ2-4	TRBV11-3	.	CASSEGHGKNIQYF	TGTGCCAGCAGCGAGGGACATGGCAAAAACATTCAGTACTTC
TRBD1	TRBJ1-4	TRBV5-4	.	CASSLQGASEKLFF	TGTGCCAGCAGCTTACAGGGGGCCAGTGAAAAACTGTTTTTT
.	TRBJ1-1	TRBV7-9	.	CSSSLLDTEAFF	TGTTCCAGCAGCTTACTCGACACTGAAGCTTTCTTT
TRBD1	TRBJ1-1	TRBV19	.	CASRTTGTREAFF	TGTGCCAGTAGAACGACAGGGACCCGTGAAGCTTTCTTT
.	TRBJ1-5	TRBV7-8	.	CASSLGYRQRNQPQHF	TGTGCCAGCAGCTTAGGGTACCGACAGCGCAATCAGCCCCAGCATTTT
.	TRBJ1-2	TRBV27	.	CASSSQGYGYTF	TGTGCCAGCAGTAGCCAGGGCTATGGCTACACCTTC
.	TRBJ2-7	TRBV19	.	CASSRAGIYEQYF	TGTGCCAGTAGTCGGGCGGGGATCTACGAGCAGTACTTC
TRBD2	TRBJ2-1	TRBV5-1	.	CASSPGTSGNNEQFF	TGCGCCAGCAGCCCCGGGACTAGCGGAAACAATGAGCAGTTCTTC
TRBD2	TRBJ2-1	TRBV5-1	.	CASSLLAGESEQFF	TGCGCCAGCAGCTTGCTAGCGGGAGAGAGTGAGCAGTTCTTC
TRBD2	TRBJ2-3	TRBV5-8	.	CASTAGLKRDYSDTQYF	TGTGCCAGCACCGCGGGTTTGAAGCGGGACTACTCAGATACGCAGTATTTT
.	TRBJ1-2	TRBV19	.	CASSIDSYGYTF	TGTGCCAGTAGTATTGATAGCTATGGCTACACCTTC
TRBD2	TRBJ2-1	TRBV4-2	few	CASSQDWREGLNEQFF	TGTGCCAGCAGCCAAGATTGGCGGGAGGGCCTTAATGAGCAGTTCTTC
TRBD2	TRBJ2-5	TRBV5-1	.	CASSLVPPLTSGSQETQYF	TGCGCCAGCAGCTTGGTACCCCCGCTCACTAGCGGATCCCAAGAGACCCAGTACTTC
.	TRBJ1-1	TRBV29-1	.	CSVGHLMNTEAFF	TGCAGCGTTGGACATCTTATGAACACTGAAGCTTTCTTT
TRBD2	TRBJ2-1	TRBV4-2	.	CASSQDPPAGEWNNEQFF	TGTGCCAGCAGCCAAGACCCCCCAGCGGGAGAATGGAACAATGAGCAGTTCTTC
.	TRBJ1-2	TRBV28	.	CATCPLSRANYGYTF	TGTGCCACCTGTCCCCTGAGCAGGGCTAACTATGGCTACACCTTC
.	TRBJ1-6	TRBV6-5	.	CASRPWTGNNSPLHF	TGTGCCAGCAGACCCTGGACGGGGAATAATTCACCCCTCCACTTT
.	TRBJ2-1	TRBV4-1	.	CASSHISVGAGTHSEQFF	TGCGCCAGCAGCCATATTAGCGTCGGGGCGGGGACTCACAGTGAGCAGTTCTTC
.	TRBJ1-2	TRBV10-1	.	CASSPGHEYGYTF	TGCGCCAGCAGCCCGGGACATGAGTATGGCTACACCTTC
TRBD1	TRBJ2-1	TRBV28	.	CASMGDRGAYNEQFF	TGTGCCAGCATGGGTGACAGGGGAGCTTACAATGAGCAGTTCTTC
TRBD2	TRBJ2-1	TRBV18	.	CASSPKLRAGDLSYNEQFF	TGTGCCAGCTCACCAAAGCTCCGAGCGGGAGACCTCAGTTACAATGAGCAGTTCTTC
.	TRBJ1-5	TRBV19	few	CASSIGQAQPQHF	TGTGCCAGTAGTATCGGTCAGGCTCAGCCCCAGCATTTT
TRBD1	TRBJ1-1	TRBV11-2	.	CASSFQTGGERTEAFF	TGTGCCAGCAGCTTTCAGACAGGGGGTGAGAGGACTGAAGCTTTCTTT
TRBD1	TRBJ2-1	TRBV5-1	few	CASSLTGGYNEQFF	TGCGCCAGCAGCTTGACAGGGGGATACAATGAGCAGTTCTTC
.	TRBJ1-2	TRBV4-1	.	CASSSQMAANYGYTF	TGCGCCAGCAGCTCTCAAATGGCGGCTAACTATGGCTACACCTTC
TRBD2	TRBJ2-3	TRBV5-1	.	CASSLGTRGTDTQYF	TGCGCCAGCAGCTTAGGGACTAGAGGAACAGATACGCAGTATTTT
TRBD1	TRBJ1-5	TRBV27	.	CASSRRTGPHQPQHF	TGTGCCAGCAGCCGAAGGACAGGGCCCCATCAGCCCCAGCATTTT
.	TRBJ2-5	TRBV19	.	CASSQGLGPGAQYF	TGTGCCAGTAGTCAGGGGTTGGGGCCCGGGGCCCAGTACTTC
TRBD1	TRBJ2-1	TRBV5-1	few	CASSYKTGLGNEQFF	TGCGCCAGCAGCTATAAGACAGGGTTGGGGAATGAGCAGTTCTTC
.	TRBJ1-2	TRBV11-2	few	CASSLGAGPYTF	TGTGCCAGCAGCTTAGGGGCGGGGCCCTACACCTTC
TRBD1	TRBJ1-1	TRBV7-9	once	CASSSPWTGVEAFF	TGTGCCAGCAGTTCTCCTTGGACAGGCGTTGAAGCTTTCTTT
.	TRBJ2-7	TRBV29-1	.	CSVLQSSYEQYF	TGCAGCGTCCTACAGAGCTCCTACGAGCAGTACTTC
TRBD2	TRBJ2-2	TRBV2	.	CASLLAGGITGELFF	TGTGCCAGTTTACTAGCGGGAGGGATCACGGGGGAGCTGTTTTTT
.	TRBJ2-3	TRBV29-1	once	CSVWVERSTDTQYF	TGCAGCGTGTGGGTTGAGCGAAGCACAGATACGCAGTATTTT
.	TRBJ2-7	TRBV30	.	CAWRGTSNPHSYEQYF	TGTGCCTGGAGGGGGACTTCTAACCCTCACTCCTACGAGCAGTACTTC
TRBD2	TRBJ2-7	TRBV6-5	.	CASRLRLAGYEQYF	TGTGCCAGCAGGCTCAGACTAGCGGGTTACGAGCAGTACTTC
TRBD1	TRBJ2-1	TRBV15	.	CATSPRGPASYNEQFF	TGTGCCACCAGCCCTAGGGGGCCGGCCTCCTACAATGAGCAGTTCTTC
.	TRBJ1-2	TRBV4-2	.	CASTSLRGESYGYTF	TGTGCCAGCACTTCCCTAAGGGGCGAGAGCTATGGCTACACCTTC
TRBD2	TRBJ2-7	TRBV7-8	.	CASSLGLAYEQYF	TGTGCCAGCAGCTTAGGACTAGCGTACGAGCAGTACTTC
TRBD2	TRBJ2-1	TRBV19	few	CASSISGSSYNEQFF	TGTGCCAGTAGTATTAGCGGGAGCTCCTACAATGAGCAGTTCTTC
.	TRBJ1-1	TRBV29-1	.	CSAGGGKDTEAFF	TGCAGCGCTGGGGGAGGGAAGGACACTGAAGCTTTCTTT
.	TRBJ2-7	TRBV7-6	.	CASSLSEGSVTYEQYF	TGTGCCAGCAGCTTATCCGAGGGCTCCGTTACCTACGAGCAGTACTTC
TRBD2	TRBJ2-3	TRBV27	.	CASTSGSGDTQYF	TGTGCCAGCACAAGCGGGAGTGGAGATACGCAGTATTTT
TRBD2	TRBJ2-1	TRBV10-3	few	CAISDRGTSGRVLSSYNEQFF	TGTGCCATCAGCGACAGGGGAACTAGCGGGAGGGTCCTGAGCTCCTACAATGAGCAGTTCTTC
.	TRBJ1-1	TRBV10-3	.	CAISDDDRPTEAFF	TGTGCCATCAGTGACGATGACAGACCAACTGAAGCTTTCTTT
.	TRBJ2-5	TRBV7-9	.	CASGLRADHQETQYF	TGTGCCAGCGGGCTGAGAGCGGACCACCAAGAGACCCAGTACTTC
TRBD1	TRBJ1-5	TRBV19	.	CASSTQQGALGQPQHF	TGTGCCAGTAGTACACAACAGGGGGCTCTGGGTCAGCCCCAGCATTTT
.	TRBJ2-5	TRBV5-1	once	CASNANLAADRRGQETQYF	TGCGCCAGCAACGCTAACCTAGCGGCAGACAGGAGGGGCCAAGAGACCCAGTACTTC
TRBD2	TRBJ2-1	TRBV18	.	CASSPRSGSRNEQFF	TGTGCCAGCTCACCACGGAGCGGGAGTAGAAATGAGCAGTTCTTC
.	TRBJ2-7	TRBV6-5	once	CASSPGLRGHEQYF	TGTGCCAGCAGTCCAGGACTCCGAGGCCACGAGCAGTACTTC
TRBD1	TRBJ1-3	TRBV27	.	CASGRDRVGSSGNTIYF	TGTGCCAGCGGACGGGACAGGGTGGGAAGCTCTGGAAACACCATATATTTT
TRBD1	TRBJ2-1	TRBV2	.	CASSEDRGRYNEQFF	TGTGCCAGCAGTGAAGACAGGGGGAGATACAATGAGCAGTTCTTC
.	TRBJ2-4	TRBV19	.	CASTPAGRPGDIQYF	TGTGCCAGTACTCCCGCTGGGAGACCAGGGGACATTCAGTACTTC
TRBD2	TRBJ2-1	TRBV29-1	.	CSVGLTYNEQFF	TGCAGCGTGGGACTAACCTACAATGAGCAGTTCTTC